This record looks at one TCR beta chain sequence and its context. J lost 6 bases, V lost 1 base, and 9 bases had no gene match. Germline CDR1 GTSNPN, CDR2 SVGIG (reference sequence). The CDR3 runs to 15 residues. The data derive from a study of T cell changes during pregnancy in multiple sclerosis. The data were produced by immunoSEQ multiplex PCR, yet TCRdb's version contains in-frame clones alone and is incomplete. The sample lists tens of thousands of clones; around 90% were seen once. This receptor was identified in a female donor with multiple sclerosis, enrolled in a pregnancy study. The J gene is TRBJ2-3, the V gene TRBV30; 8 bases line up with TRBD2. The sample here was CD8+ T cells from peripheral blood mononuclear cells, taken in the first trimester of pregnancy. The CDR3 DNA follows: TGTGCCTGGAGTGCGACGGGACTAGAAGGTGATACGCAGTATTTT. It specifies CAWSATGLEGDTQYF.